This T cell receptor (beta chain) was sequenced in a study of blood T cells in healthy people across ages. From germline, CDR1 is SGDLS and CDR2 YYNGEE. This CDR3 has 17 residues. With 0 bases removed from V and 1 base from J, the gap between germline ends came to 11 bases. Alongside a J-beta primer mix, a sample-barcoded 5' primer served in a second PCR lasting 7 to 11 cycles. Carrying 12 random nucleotides, a template-switch adaptor labeled each individual cDNA molecule. MiXCR was run by TCRdb on the 5' RACE reads, yielding one entry per CDR3 protein. The sample has around 900,000 distinct CDR3 sequences; roughly 26% are singletons. This clonotype was observed a few times.

V gene TRBV9 combines with J gene TRBJ1-6, with TRBD1 as a possible D gene (5 bases). Sequencing used blood. This clonotype originated in a woman of 80 years or more in good health. The CDR3 DNA is TGTGCCAGCAGCGTAGAAGGTGGGACGTCCTATAATTCACCCCTCCACTTT. It is translated as CASSVEGGTSYNSPLHF.